This TCR beta chain came from a study of OX40 agonist ivuxolimab in advanced cancers. Study as a whole: The dose-escalation group included hepatocellular carcinoma, melanoma, renal cell carcinoma and head and neck cancer. Overall study findings and caveats: Compared with CD4+, CD8+ T cells on average had more expanded clones.

Concerning this clone itself: As yet, its antigen is unknown.

Clones were sequenced by immunoSEQ multiplex PCR, and TCRdb holds only the in-frame ones, with some missing. The sample yields over 150,000 clones, approximately 94% seen once. The germline V and J ends were trimmed by 1 base and 5 bases, with 14 bases remaining between them. CDR3 length equals 15 residues. Germline V gives CDR1 SGHTA, CDR2 FQGNSA. This sample comprised CD4+ or CD8+ T cells sorted from blood, obtained in a trial of the OX40 agonist ivuxolimab. The gene calls are TRBV7-2 and TRBJ1-2, with D possibly being TRBD1 (5 bases). This TCR derives from an adult with an advanced solid tumor such as melanoma, head and neck, liver or kidney cancer. The CDR3, as DNA: TGTGCCAGCAGCTTAGTTGTAGGGCAGGGTTATGGCTACACCTTC. Its protein is CASSLVVGQGYGYTF.